This TCR beta chain was documented in a study of graft-versus-host responses after intestinal transplantation. As for the study in general: Transplant recipients had multivisceral, liver-intestinal, or isolated intestinal grafts. Every transplant recipient was induced with anti-thymocyte globulin, then maintained on tacrolimus and steroids for two to three years.

Broader study findings: Early declines in HvG clones that occurred post-transplant were associated with peak circulating GvH clone levels.

Measured with immunoSEQ multiplex PCR; TCRdb has only the in-frame clones, and not every one. The profile covers about 120,000 clones, with about 95% appearing a single time and roughly 3% taken by the ten largest. The ends were cut back, 2 bases at V and 0 bases at J, with 8 bases in the middle. The CDR3 totals 14 residues. Germline CDR1 SGHNT, CDR2 YYREEE (reference sequence). On this clone itself: What it recognizes is unknown.

Sequenced material: unstimulated CD8+ T cells sorted from spleen or lymph node cells, taken before intestinal transplant. The receptor was isolated from a human donor who received an intestinal transplant. The chain employs TRBV5-4 and TRBJ1-1; D is unresolved. The CDR3 coding sequence is TGTGCCAGCAGCTTATCAGACTTGAACACTGAAGCTTTCTTT. This encodes CASSLSDLNTEAFF.